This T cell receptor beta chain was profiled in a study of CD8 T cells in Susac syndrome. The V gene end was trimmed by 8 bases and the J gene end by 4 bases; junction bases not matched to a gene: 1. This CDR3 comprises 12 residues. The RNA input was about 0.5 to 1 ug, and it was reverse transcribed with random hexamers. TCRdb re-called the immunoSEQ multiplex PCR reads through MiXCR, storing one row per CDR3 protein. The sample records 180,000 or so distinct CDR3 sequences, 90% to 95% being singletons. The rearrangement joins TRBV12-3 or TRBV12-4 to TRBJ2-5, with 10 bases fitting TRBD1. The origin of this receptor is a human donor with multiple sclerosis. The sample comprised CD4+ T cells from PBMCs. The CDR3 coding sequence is TGTGCCAGCCGACAGGGGGCAGAGACCCAGTACTTC. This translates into CASRQGAETQYF.